This T cell receptor (beta chain) comes out of a study of blood T cells in healthy people across ages (dated by TCRdb to the mid-2010s). In the study overall: In model experiments, template switching captured about one uniquely barcoded TCR beta cDNA molecule for every two T cells. The study measured age-related changes in TCR beta repertoire diversity using deep sequencing normalized with unique cDNA molecular identifiers. Donors were grouped into four age groups: young (average approximately 15 years), middle-aged (39), aged (about 59) and long-lived (less than 85). To avoid experimental bias, donors of different ages were distributed randomly across sequencing lanes. The study analyzed two additional independent replicas of 1 million unique cDNA reads from the same blood draw for two donors, one aged 18 to 29 and one aged 80 or older.

Systemically healthy Caucasian individuals from Russia, around 39 in total and aged about 6 to 90 years, were included as donors. Approximately 11 milliliters of peripheral blood were drawn from each donor into EDTA-treated Vacutainer tubes. PBMCs were isolated by Ficoll-Paque density-gradient centrifugation, with at least 7 million obtained per sample. Trizol reagent was used to extract total RNA from the PBMCs, yielding at least 6 micrograms per sample. For every donor, an aliquot of PBMCs went through flow cytometry to measure the percentages of naive CD45RAhigh/CD27high T cells. Trimming removed 4 bases from V and 0 bases from J, leaving 13 bases between the germline ends. CDR1 and CDR2 (SGHRS, YFSETQ) derive from the germline V gene. The CDR3 contains 15 residues, cysteine and phenylalanine counted. Of all the DNA, just the CDR3 is kept, 45 bases in frame from base 1. Study-wide findings and limitations: Bulk unsorted PBMC profiling prevented conclusive comparison of naive and antigen-experienced compartments. Estimates of total diversity based on one million sequenced T cells were regarded as lower bounds and as underestimates. Donor CMV infection status was unknown, potentially confounding age-related changes in expanded clonotypes. Compared with the aged group, the long-lived group had more naive CD4+ T cells, fewer expanded clones and increased TCR diversity, a pattern suggesting age selection. As age increased, observed TCR beta diversity per million T cells dropped in a roughly linear way, and a significant reduction was already evident by age approximately 40. The percentage of naive T cells measured by flow cytometry correlated strongly with observed TCR beta diversity.

The receptor library was made with 5' RACE. The second PCR ran for about 6 to 11 cycles and used a J-beta primer mix along with a sample-barcoded 5' primer. Each TCR beta cDNA molecule received a unique molecular identifier from a template-switch 5' adaptor carrying 12 random nucleotides. At least 3 million CDR3-containing paired-end reads were obtained from each sample. All of the RNA was converted into first-strand cDNA using the Mint cDNA synthesis kit, with a TRBC-specific oligonucleotide serving as the primer. Following uracil-DNA glycosylase treatment, a first 18-cycle PCR with universal primers M1SS and BC2_uni_R was performed on all cDNA. Per the source publication's procedure: Each sample was normalized by randomly selecting 1 million high-quality reads, each carrying a distinct molecular identifier. Instead of being binned into consensus sequences, reads that shared molecular identifiers were thrown out. MiTCR, run with a Q25 quality threshold and the strictest error-elimination algorithm, handled CDR3 identification, clonotype clustering and error correction. Lower-bound total TCR beta diversity was estimated with a nonparametric unseen species model using Euler transformation. The public sequencing data were trimmed at Q25 with fastp and processed into clonotypes with MiXCR by TCRdb, which kept only in-frame beta chains. Each CDR3 protein gets just one entry, which takes the most common genes and DNA from the rows behind it. TCRdb's processing, not the authors' own work, is the source of the V and J calls. The sample table holds approximately 1,700,000 distinct CDR3 sequences, of which 39% were seen once. The ten largest clones take up roughly 24% of the sample.

As to this clonotype: Its antigen remains undetermined. No much larger clone exists at a distance of one base, and base qualities are not known.

The chain uses TRBV5-1 and TRBJ2-5; the D gene is possibly TRBD1, with 6 bases matching. The sequencing sample was made of blood. The receptor comes from a human donor in good health. Read as DNA, the sequence is TGCGCCAGCAGCGAAAAACAGGGAAACCAAGAGACCCAGTACTTC. Translated, it gives CASSEKQGNQETQYF.